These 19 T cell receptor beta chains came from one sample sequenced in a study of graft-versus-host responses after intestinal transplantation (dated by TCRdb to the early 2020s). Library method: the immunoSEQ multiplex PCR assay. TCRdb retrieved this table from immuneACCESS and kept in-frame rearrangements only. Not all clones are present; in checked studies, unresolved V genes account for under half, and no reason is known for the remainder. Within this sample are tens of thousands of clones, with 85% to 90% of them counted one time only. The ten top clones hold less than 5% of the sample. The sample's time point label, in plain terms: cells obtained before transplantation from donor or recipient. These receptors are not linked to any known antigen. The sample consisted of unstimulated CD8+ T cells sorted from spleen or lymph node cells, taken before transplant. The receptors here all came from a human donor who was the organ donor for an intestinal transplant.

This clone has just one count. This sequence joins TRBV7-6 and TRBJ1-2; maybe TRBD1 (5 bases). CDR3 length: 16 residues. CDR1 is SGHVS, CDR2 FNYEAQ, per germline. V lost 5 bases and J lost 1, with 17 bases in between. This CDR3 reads CASSQITTDSNYGYTF. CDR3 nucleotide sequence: TGTGCCAGCAGCCAAATAACCACCGACAGTAACTATGGCTACACCTTC.

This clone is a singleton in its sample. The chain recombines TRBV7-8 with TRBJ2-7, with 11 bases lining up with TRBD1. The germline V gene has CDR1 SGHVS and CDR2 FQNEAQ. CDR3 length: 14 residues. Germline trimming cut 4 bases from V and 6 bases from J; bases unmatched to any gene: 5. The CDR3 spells CASSSGQGASEQYV. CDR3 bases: TGTGCCAGCAGCTCAGGACAGGGGGCAAGCGAGCAGTACGTC.

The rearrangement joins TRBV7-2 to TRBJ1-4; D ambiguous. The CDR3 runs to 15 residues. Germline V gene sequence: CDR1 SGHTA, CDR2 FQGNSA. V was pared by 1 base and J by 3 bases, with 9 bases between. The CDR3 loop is CASSLGSGSNEKLFF. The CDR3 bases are TGTGCCAGCAGCTTAGGATCGGGGTCTAATGAAAAACTGTTTTTT.

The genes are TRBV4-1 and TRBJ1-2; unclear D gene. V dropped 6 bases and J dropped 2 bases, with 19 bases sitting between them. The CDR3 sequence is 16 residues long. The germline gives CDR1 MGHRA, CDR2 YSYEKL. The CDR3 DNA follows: TGCGCCAGCAGACGTGACGAACAGTGGGAGAACTATGGCTACACCTTC. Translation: CASRRDEQWENYGYTF.

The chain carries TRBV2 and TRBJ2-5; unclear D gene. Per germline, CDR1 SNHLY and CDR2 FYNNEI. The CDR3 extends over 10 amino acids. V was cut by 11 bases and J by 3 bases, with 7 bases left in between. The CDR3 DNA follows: TGTGCCCTAGGAAAAGAGACCCAGTACTTC. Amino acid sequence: CALGKETQYF.

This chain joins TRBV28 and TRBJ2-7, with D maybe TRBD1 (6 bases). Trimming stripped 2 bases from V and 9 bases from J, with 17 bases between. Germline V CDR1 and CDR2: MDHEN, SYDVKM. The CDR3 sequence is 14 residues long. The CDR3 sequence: CASSLSQQGRVQYV. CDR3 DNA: TGTGCCAGCAGTTTAAGCCAACAGGGACGTGTGCAGTACGTC.

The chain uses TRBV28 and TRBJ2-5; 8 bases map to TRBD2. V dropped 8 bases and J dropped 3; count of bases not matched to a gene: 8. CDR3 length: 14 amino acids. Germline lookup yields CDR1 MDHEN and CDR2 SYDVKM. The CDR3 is CASDGGGSEETQYF. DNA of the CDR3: TGTGCCAGCGACGGGGGGGGTAGTGAAGAGACCCAGTACTTC.

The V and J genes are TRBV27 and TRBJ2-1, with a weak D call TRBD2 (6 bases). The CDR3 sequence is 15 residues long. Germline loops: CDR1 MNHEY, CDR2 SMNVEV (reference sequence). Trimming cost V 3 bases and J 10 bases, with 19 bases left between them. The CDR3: CASSFLPGRGGEQFF. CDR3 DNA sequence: TGTGCCAGCAGTTTTTTGCCAGGCCGAGGAGGGGAGCAGTTCTTC.

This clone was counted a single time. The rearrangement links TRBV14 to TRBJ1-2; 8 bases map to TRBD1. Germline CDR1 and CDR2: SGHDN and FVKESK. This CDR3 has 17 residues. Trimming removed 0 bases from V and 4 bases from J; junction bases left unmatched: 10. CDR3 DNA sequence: TGTGCCAGCAGCCAAGATTTCGGGACAGGTCTTAGCTATGGCTACACCTTC. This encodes CASSQDFGTGLSYGYTF.

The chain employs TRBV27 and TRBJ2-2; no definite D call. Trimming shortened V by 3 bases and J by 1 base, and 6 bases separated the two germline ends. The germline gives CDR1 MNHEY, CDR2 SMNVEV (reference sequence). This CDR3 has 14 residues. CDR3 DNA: TGTGCCAGCAGTTTCTCAGGGAACACCGGGGAGCTGTTTTTT. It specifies CASSFSGNTGELFF.

As DNA, the CDR3 is TGTGCCAGCACCCAGGACAGGCCCAGCTATGGCTACACCTTC. Protein product: CASTQDRPSYGYTF. V is TRBV28 and J is TRBJ1-2, with 7 nucleotides matching TRBD1. Germline trimming cut 7 bases from V and 4 bases from J; bases unmatched to any gene: 9. This CDR3 spans 14 amino acids. CDR1 is MDHEN and CDR2 is SYDVKM in the germline V gene.

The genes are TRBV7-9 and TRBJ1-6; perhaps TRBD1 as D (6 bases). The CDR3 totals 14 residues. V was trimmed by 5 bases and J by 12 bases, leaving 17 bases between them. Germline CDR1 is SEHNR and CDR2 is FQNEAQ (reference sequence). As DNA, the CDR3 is TGTGCCAGCAGCCAGGGACATGGCACGGAACCCCTCCACTTT. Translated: CASSQGHGTEPLHF.

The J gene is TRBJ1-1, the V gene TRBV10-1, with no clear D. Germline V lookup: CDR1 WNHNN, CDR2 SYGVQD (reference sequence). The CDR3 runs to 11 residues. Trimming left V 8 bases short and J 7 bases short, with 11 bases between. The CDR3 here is CASGSGVEAFF. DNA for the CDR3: TGCGCCAGCGGTTCCGGAGTTGAAGCTTTCTTT.

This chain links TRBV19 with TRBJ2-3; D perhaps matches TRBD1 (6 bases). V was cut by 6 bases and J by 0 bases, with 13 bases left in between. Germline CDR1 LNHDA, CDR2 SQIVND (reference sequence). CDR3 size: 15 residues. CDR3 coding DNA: TGTGCCAGTAGCGGTGGACAGTATAGCACAGATACGCAGTATTTT. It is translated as CASSGGQYSTDTQYF.

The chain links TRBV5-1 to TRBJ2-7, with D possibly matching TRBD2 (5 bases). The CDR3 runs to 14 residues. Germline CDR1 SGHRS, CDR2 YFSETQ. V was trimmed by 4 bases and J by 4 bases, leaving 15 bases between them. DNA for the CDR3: TGCGCCAGCAGCCGGACGGGGAAAGGATACGAGCAGTACGTC. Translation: CASSRTGKGYEQYV.

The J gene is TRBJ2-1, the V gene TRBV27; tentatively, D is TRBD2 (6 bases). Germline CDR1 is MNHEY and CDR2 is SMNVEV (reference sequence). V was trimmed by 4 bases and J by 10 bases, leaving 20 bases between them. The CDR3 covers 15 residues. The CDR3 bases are TGTGCCAGCAGTTCCACCCCCTACCTGGCGGGGGAGCAGTTCTTC. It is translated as CASSSTPYLAGEQFF.

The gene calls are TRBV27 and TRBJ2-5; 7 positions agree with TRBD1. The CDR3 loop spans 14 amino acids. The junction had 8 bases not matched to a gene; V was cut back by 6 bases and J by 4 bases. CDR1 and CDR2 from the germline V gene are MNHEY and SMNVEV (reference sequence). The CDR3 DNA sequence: TGTGCCAGCAGGCCCGGGACAGTAATAGAGACCCAGTACTTC. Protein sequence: CASRPGTVIETQYF.

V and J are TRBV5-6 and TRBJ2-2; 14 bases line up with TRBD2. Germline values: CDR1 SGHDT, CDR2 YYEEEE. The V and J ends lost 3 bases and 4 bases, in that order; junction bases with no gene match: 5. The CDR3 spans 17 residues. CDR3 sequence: CASSSGLAGGPTGELFF. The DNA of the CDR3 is TGTGCCAGCAGCTCTGGACTAGCGGGGGGACCCACCGGGGAGCTGTTTTTT.

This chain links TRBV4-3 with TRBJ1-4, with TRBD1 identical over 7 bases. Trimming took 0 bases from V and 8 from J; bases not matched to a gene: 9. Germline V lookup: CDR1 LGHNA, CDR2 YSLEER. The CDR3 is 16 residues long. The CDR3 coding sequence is TGCGCCAGCAGCCAAGATCGCAGACAGGGTCGGGAAAAACTGTTTTTT. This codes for CASSQDRRQGREKLFF.